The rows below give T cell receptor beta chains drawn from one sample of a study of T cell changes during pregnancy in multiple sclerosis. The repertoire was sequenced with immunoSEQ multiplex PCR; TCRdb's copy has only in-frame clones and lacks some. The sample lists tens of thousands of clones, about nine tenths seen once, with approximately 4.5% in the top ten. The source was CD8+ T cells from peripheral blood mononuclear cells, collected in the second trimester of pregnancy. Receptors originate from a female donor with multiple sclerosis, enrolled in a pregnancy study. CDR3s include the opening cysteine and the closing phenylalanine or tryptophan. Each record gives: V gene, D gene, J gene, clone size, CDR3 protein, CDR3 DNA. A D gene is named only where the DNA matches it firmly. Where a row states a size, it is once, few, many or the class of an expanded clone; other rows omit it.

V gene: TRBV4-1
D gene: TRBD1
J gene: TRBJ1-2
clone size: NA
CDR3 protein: CASSQADRVAANYGYTF
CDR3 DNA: TGCGCCAGCAGCCAAGCTGACAGGGTTGCGGCTAACTATGGCTACACCTTC

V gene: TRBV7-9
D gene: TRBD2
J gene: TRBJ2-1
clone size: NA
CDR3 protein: CASSFREVGAEQFF
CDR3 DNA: TGTGCCAGCAGCTTTCGGGAGGTCGGGGCCGAGCAGTTCTTC

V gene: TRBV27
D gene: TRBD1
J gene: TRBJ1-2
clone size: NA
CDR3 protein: CASSPGTGVPDYGYTF
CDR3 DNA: TGTGCCAGCAGTCCGGGGACAGGGGTACCTGACTATGGCTACACCTTC

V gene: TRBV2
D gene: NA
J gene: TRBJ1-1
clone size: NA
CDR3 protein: CASVRGLMNTEAFF
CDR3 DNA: TGTGCCAGCGTCAGGGGACTAATGAACACTGAAGCTTTCTTT

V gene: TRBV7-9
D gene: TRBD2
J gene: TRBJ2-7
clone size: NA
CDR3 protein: CASSQSTSGYEQYF
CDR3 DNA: TGTGCCAGCAGCCAATCAACTAGCGGCTACGAGCAGTACTTC

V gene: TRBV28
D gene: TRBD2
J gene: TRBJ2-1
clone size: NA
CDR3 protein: CASSSWTSVYNEQFF
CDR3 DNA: TGTGCCAGCAGTTCTTGGACTAGCGTCTACAATGAGCAGTTCTTC

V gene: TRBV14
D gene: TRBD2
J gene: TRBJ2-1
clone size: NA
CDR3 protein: CASSRSGLAYNEQFF
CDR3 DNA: TGTGCCAGCAGTCGCTCGGGACTAGCCTACAATGAGCAGTTCTTC

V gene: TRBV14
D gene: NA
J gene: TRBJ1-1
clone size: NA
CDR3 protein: CASSHPQGLNTEAFF
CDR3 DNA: TGTGCCAGCAGCCACCCACAGGGACTGAACACTGAAGCTTTCTTT

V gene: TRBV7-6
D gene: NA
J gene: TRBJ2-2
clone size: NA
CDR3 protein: CASSQQGPNTGELFF
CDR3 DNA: TGTGCCAGCAGCCAACAGGGCCCGAACACCGGGGAGCTGTTTTTT

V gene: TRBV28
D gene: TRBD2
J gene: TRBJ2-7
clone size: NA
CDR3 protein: CASSLPWGGTSSYEQYF
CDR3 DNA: TGTGCCAGCAGTTTACCATGGGGGGGGACGAGTTCCTACGAGCAGTACTTC

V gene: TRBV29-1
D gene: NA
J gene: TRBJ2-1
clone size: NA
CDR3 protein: CSVDTGRTYNEQFF
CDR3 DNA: TGCAGCGTTGATACAGGGCGAACTTACAATGAGCAGTTCTTC

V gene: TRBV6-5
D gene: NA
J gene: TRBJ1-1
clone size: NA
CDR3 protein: CASSIQQGAGTEAFF
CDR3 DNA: TGTGCCAGCAGTATCCAACAGGGCGCGGGCACTGAAGCTTTCTTT

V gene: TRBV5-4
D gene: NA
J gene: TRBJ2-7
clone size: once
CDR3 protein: CASSGRDTPYEQYF
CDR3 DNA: TGTGCCAGCAGCGGCCGGGACACCCCCTACGAGCAGTACTTC

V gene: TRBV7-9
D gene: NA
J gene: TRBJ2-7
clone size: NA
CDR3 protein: CASSFPGDRSYEQYF
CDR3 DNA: TGTGCCAGCAGCTTCCCGGGAGACCGCTCCTACGAGCAGTACTTC

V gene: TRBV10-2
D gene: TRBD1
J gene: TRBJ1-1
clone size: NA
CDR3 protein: CASSTSFFPGQGAGARSTEAFF
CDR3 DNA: TGCGCCAGCAGTACAAGCTTTTTCCCGGGACAGGGGGCGGGTGCCCGGAGCACTGAAGCTTTCTTT

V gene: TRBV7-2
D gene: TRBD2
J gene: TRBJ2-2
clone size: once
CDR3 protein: CARWDYRNTGELFF
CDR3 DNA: TGTGCCAGGTGGGACTACCGGAACACCGGGGAGCTGTTTTTT

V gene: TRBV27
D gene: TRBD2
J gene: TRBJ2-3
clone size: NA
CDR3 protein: CASSPPSSGSGYTQYF
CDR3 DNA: TGTGCCAGCAGTCCGCCGTCTAGCGGGTCTGGATATACGCAGTATTTT

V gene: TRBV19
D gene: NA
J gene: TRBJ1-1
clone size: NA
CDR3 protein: CASSISGGENTEAFF
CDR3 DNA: TGTGCCAGTAGTATTAGTGGGGGCGAGAACACTGAAGCTTTCTTT